This T cell receptor (beta chain) was retrieved from a study of tumor and adjacent non-tumor tissue in lung cancer. For the study at large: Aged roughly 30 to 76 years, patients included 10 men and five or six women with stage I to III disease.

To note about this clonotype: A read error may account for a junction end that differs from germline.

This sample's RNA came from whole unsorted tissue. Germline assignment: CDR1 MDHEN and CDR2 SYDVKM. This CDR3 has 16 amino acids. Three rounds of nested PCR, following a modified ARM-PCR protocol, produced the TCRbeta library. TCRdb fed the multiplex PCR reads into MiXCR, producing one record per CDR3 protein. The sample consists of about 93,000 distinct CDR3 sequences, roughly 66% of them appearing once. The chain combines TRBV28 with TRBJ2-1; 8 bases line up with TRBD2. The source is a man aged 60-69 years with non-small cell lung cancer. Material for sequencing was lung tumor tissue. The CDR3 reads CASSDPGLVGVNGQFF. The CDR3 nucleotides are TGTGCCAGCAGCGACCCGGGACTAGTGGGAGTAAATGGGCAGTTCTTC.